This section outlines one T cell receptor beta chain sequence together with its context. Only in-frame clones appear in the TCRdb table, and some are missing; sequencing was by immunoSEQ multiplex PCR. This table holds around 68,000 clones, 90% to 95% found once. With V trimmed by 4 bases and J by 11 bases, 4 bases remained unmatched. The CDR3 has 11 residues. Per the germline V gene, CDR1 is SGHDN and CDR2 is FVKESK. The data are from a study of shared T cell receptors in the human thymus. Sequencing was carried out using thymocytes. The receptor was isolated from a human donor. The chain employs TRBV14 and TRBJ1-1; 7 bases map to TRBD1. CDR3 coding DNA: TGTGCCAGCAGCCTAAAACAGGGGGCTTTCTTT. Translation gives CASSLKQGAFF.